In this sample, the clone carrying this T cell receptor beta chain turned up many times. The target antigen is unknown. The sample comes from a study of T-cell reconstitution after alpha-beta-depleted transplantation in children. Germline-derived CDR1 and CDR2 are SNHLY and FYNNEI. Trimming cost V 3 bases and J 5 bases, with 5 bases left between them. The CDR3 has 11 residues. General study points: The authors attributed T-cell counts and diversity one year after transplant mostly to newly produced T cells.

Preparation of the TCRbeta library used unique molecular identifiers. TCRdb reprocessed the PCR reads with MiXCR, giving one entry per CDR3 protein. The data show approximately 300,000 distinct CDR3 sequences, around 7.3% seen once. This sequence was found in a female patient between 2 and 10 years old who had a stem cell transplant for Fanconi anemia, so the T cells may come from the graft donor. The source material was peripheral blood, sampled 360 days after TCRalphabeta/CD19-depleted stem cell transplant. The genes are TRBV2 and TRBJ2-7; D unclear. The CDR3, as DNA: TGTGCCAGCAGTGAGGTGGACGAGCAGTACTTC. It specifies CASSEVDEQYF.